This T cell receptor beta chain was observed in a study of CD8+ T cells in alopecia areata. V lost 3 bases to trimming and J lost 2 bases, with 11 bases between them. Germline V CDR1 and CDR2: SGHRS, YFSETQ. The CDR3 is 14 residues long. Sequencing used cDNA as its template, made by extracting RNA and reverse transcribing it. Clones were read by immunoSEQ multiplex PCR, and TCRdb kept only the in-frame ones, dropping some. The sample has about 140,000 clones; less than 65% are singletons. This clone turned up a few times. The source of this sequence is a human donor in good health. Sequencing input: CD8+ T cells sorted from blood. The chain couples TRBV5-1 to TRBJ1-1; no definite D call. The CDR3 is CASSSGGPNTEAFF. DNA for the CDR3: TGCGCCAGCAGCTCAGGCGGGCCTAACACTGAAGCTTTCTTT.